The present T cell receptor (beta chain) was sequenced within a study of blood T cell repertoires in COVID-19. Looking at the study overall: Samples representing acute and convalescent COVID-19 were sourced from the United States, Italy and Spain. Nucleic acid was either cDNA or gDNA, and it came from T cells, B-cell-depleted T cells, or PBMCs.

Authors' data handling: Using reference gene primer amplification, nucleated cell counts were estimated. Method: immunoSEQ multiplex PCR; TCRdb's copy keeps in-frame clones and lacks some. The D gene and trimming were derived from the DNA, and the V and J assignments and clone size from that table. The sample holds 89,000 or so clones; roughly 84% are singletons and the top ten take 9.5% to 15%. This CDR3 is 17 amino acids long. The TCR comes from a human donor in a cohort sampled during active COVID-19. Material for sequencing was peripheral blood. This chain connects TRBV21-1 to TRBJ2-6; the DNA was not used to check the table's D call, TRBD1. TRBV21-1 is a documented pseudogene. The CDR3 region has the DNA TGTGCCAGCAGCAATAGGGGCTTAGGCTCTGGGGCCAACGTCCTGACTTTC. Its protein product is CASSNRGLGSGANVLTF.